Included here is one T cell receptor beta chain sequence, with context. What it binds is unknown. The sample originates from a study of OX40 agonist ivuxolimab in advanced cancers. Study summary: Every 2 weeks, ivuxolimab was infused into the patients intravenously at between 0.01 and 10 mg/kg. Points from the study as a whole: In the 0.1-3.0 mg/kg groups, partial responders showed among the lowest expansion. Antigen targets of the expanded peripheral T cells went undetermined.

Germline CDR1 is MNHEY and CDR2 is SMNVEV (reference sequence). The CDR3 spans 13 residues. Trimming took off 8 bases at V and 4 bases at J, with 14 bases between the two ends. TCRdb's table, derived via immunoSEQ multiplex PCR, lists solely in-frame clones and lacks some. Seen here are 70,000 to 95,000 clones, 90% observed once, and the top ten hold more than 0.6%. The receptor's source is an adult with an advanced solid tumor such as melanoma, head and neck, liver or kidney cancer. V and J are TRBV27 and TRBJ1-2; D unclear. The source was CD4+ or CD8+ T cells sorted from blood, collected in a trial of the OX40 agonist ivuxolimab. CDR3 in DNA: TGTGCCAGCGGATCAAATAGGGTCTATGGCTACACCTTC. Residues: CASGSNRVYGYTF.